A single sample gave rise to the 12 T cell receptor beta chains below, sequenced in a study of blood T cell repertoires in COVID-19. The protocol was immunoSEQ multiplex PCR, while the TCRdb copy is restricted to in-frame clones and leaves out a portion. The sample records fewer than 200,000 clones, 86% being singletons. The specimen sequenced was peripheral blood. The receptors were gathered from a man aged 45-65 years with active or convalescent COVID-19.

This chain joins TRBV7-3 and TRBJ2-7; tentatively, D is TRBD2 (5 bases). The germline V gene encodes CDR1 SGHTA and CDR2 FQGTGA. CDR3 length: 13 residues. The V end lost 4 bases, the J end lost 7 bases, and 14 bases lay between the germline ends. The CDR3 region has the DNA TGTGCCAGCAGCTCCGGACTCGGTGGAGAGCAGTACTTC. It codes for CASSSGLGGEQYF.

J is TRBJ1-6 and V is TRBV28; unclear D gene. This CDR3 comprises 14 residues. Germline V gene lookup returns CDR1 MDHEN and CDR2 SYDVKM. Trimming left V 2 bases short and J 9 bases short, with 11 bases between. CDR3 nucleotide sequence: TGTGCCAGCAGTTTAGCACCCTACTCTTCACCCCTCCACTTT. This translates into CASSLAPYSSPLHF. The full variable domain, completed using reference TRBV28 and TRBJ1-6, is DVKVTQSSRYLVKRTGEKVFLECVQDMDHENMFWYRQDPGLGLRLIYFSYDVKMKEKGDIPEGYSVSREKKERFSLILESASTNQTSMYLCASSLAPYSSPLHFGNGTRLTVT.

The chain has TRBV5-1 and TRBJ2-1; tentatively, D is TRBD1 (5 bases). Trimming stripped 2 bases from V and 6 bases from J, with 12 bases between. CDR3 size: 14 residues. CDR1 SGHRS and CDR2 YFSETQ come from the germline V gene. CDR3 loop: CASSLQDTRNEQFF. The CDR3, as DNA: TGCGCCAGCAGCTTACAGGATACCCGCAATGAGCAGTTCTTC.

The chain links TRBV27 to TRBJ1-5; possible D gene TRBD1, 5 bases. V was cut by 4 bases and J by 4 bases, with 17 bases left in between. Per the germline V gene, CDR1 is MNHEY and CDR2 is SMNVEV (reference sequence). This CDR3 is 16 amino acids long. The CDR3 bases are TGTGCCAGCAGTTGGAGCGGGGTGGGGGTTAATCAGCCCCAGCATTTT. Translation gives CASSWSGVGVNQPQHF.

The J gene is TRBJ2-1, the V gene TRBV7-2, with 9 nucleotides matching TRBD2. This CDR3 has 16 amino acids. V was pared by 5 bases and J by 7 bases, with 12 bases of the junction left unmatched. From germline, CDR1 is SGHTA and CDR2 FQGNSA. CDR3 coding DNA: TGTGCCAGCAGCCATCAGGCGGGGGGGGCCGGAAATGAGCAGTTCTTC. Its protein product is CASSHQAGGAGNEQFF.

The genes are TRBV11-3 and TRBJ2-3; 7 bases agree with TRBD1. Trimming cost V 1 base and J 6 bases; bases outside gene matches: 4. CDR1 is SGHNT and CDR2 is YENEEA in the germline V gene. CDR3 length equals 14 residues. The CDR3 coding sequence is TGTGCCAGCAGCTTAGGTACACAGGGGGATACGCAGTATTTT. Translation: CASSLGTQGDTQYF.

The chain couples TRBV7-2 to TRBJ1-1, with D perhaps matching TRBD1 (6 bases). The V end lost 2 bases, the J end lost 0 bases, and 7 bases lay between the germline ends. Germline V gene sequence: CDR1 SGHTA, CDR2 FQGNSA. This CDR3 contains 14 residues. CDR3 bases: TGTGCCAGCAGCTTAACAGGGTTGAACACTGAAGCTTTCTTT. It specifies CASSLTGLNTEAFF.

The CDR3 coding sequence is TGTGCCAGCAGTGTACCGGGACAGGGACTCTCTGGGGCCAACGTCCTGACTTTC. It is translated as CASSVPGQGLSGANVLTF. This rearrangement joins TRBV28 to TRBJ2-6; TRBD1 agrees at 9 bases. The germline V gene encodes CDR1 MDHEN and CDR2 SYDVKM. The V and J ends lost 5 bases and 0 bases, in that order; junction bases with no gene match: 8. CDR3 length equals 18 residues.

The rearrangement links TRBV19 to TRBJ2-7; possible D gene TRBD1, 5 bases. The CDR3 totals 15 residues. CDR1 is LNHDA, CDR2 SQIVND, per germline (reference sequence). Between the trimmed V and J ends, which lost 7 bases and 2 bases, there was a span of 18 bases. CDR3 loop: CASTTSATETYEQYF. The CDR3 nucleotides are TGTGCCAGTACCACATCCGCGACAGAAACCTACGAGCAGTACTTC.

The chain uses TRBV5-1 and TRBJ1-5; possible D gene TRBD1, 5 bases. The CDR3 has 14 amino acids. Germline CDR1 and CDR2: SGHRS and YFSETQ. V shed 4 bases and J shed 2 bases, with 10 bases lying between them. CDR3 in amino acids: CASSTGEGNQPQHF. The CDR3 nucleotides are TGCGCCAGCAGCACGGGGGAGGGCAATCAGCCCCAGCATTTT.

This chain uses TRBV6-2 or TRBV6-3 with TRBJ2-7, with TRBD1 matching 8 bases. Germline CDR1 MNHEY, CDR2 SVGEGT. V shed 4 bases, J shed 0 bases, and the junction held 5 bases outside the gene matches. CDR3 length: 15 residues. The CDR3 reads CASSLGQALSYEQYF. As DNA, the CDR3 is TGTGCCAGCAGTTTGGGACAGGCCCTCTCCTACGAGCAGTACTTC.

The chain carries TRBV19 and TRBJ1-5; 8 bases match TRBD1. This CDR3 comprises 13 residues. V shed 5 bases and J 6 bases; nucleotides not matched to a gene: 3. Germline V gene sequence: CDR1 LNHDA, CDR2 SQIVND (reference sequence). The CDR3 DNA reads TGTGCCAGTAGTGACAGGGGTGGTCAGCCCCAGCATTTT. It specifies CASSDRGGQPQHF.